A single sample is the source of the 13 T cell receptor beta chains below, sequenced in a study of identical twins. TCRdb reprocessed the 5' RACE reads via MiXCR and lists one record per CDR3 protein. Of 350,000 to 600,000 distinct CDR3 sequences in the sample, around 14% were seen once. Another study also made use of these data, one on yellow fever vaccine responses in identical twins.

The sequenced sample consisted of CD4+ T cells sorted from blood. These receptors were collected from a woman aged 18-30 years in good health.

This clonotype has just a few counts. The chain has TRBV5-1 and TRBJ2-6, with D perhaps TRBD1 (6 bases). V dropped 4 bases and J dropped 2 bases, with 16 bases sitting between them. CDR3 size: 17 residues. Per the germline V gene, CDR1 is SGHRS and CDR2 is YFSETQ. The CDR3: CASSPTNRVTGANVLTF. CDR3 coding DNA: TGCGCCAGCAGCCCGACCAACAGGGTTACTGGGGCCAACGTCCTGACTTTC.

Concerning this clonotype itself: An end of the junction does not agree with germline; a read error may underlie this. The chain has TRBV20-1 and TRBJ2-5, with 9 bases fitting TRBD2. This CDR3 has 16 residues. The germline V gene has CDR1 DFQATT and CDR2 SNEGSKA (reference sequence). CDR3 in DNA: TGCGGTGCTAGAGATTCGGCAGCGGGGGGCCGAGAGACCCAGTACTTC. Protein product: CGARDSAAGGRETQYF.

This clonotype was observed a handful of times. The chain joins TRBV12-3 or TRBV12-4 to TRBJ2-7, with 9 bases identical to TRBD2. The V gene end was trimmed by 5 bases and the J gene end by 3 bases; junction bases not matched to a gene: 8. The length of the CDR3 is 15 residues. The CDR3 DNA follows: TGTGCCAGCAGTAATATAGCGGGGGTAATCTACGAGCAGTACTTC. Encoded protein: CASSNIAGVIYEQYF.

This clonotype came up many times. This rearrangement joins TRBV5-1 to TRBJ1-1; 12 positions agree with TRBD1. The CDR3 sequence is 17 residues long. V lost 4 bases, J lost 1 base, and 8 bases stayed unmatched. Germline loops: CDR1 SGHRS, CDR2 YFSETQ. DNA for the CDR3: TGCGCCAGCAGCCCTGGGACAGGGGGCATAGGGAACACTGAAGCTTTCTTT. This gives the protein CASSPGTGGIGNTEAFF.

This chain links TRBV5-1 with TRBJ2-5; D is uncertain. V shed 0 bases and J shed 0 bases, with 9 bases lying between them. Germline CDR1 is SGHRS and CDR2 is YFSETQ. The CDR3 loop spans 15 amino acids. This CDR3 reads CASSLDPGHQETQYF. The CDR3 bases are TGCGCCAGCAGCTTGGACCCAGGCCACCAAGAGACCCAGTACTTC.

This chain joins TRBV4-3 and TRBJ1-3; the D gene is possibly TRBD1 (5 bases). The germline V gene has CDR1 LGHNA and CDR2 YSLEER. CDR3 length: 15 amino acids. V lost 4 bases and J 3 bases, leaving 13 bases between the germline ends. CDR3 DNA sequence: TGCGCCAGCAGCCGGGACCAGGGTTTTGGAAACACCATATATTTT. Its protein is CASSRDQGFGNTIYF.

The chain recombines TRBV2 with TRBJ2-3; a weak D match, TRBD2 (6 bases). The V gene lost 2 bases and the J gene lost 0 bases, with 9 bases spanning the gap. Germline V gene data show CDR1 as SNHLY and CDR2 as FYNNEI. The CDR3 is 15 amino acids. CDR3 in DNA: TGTGCCAGCAGTGAACGGGGGACTAGCACAGATACGCAGTATTTT. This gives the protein CASSERGTSTDTQYF.

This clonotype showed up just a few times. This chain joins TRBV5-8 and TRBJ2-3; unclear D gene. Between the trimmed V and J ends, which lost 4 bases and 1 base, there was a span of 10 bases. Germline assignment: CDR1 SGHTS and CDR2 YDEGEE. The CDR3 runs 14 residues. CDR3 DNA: TGTGCCAGCAGCCATACCCGGGGCACAGATACGCAGTATTTT. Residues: CASSHTRGTDTQYF.

The CDR3 loop reads CASSRSGTTFDEQYF. CDR3 nucleotides: TGTGCCAGCAGCCGGTCCGGGACTACCTTCGACGAGCAGTACTTC. J is TRBJ2-7 and V is TRBV3-1; 7 nucleotides line up with TRBD2. Germline V gene sequence: CDR1 LGHDT, CDR2 YNNKEL (reference sequence). This CDR3 has 15 amino acids. V shed 4 bases, J shed 5 bases, and the junction held 11 bases outside the gene matches.

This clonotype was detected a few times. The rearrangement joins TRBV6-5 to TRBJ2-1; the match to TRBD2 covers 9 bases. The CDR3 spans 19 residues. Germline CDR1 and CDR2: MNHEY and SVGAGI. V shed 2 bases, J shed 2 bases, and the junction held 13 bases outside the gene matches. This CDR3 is CASSYTLAGALGTYNEQFF. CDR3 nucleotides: TGTGCCAGCAGTTACACCTTAGCGGGGGCCCTTGGGACCTACAATGAGCAGTTCTTC.

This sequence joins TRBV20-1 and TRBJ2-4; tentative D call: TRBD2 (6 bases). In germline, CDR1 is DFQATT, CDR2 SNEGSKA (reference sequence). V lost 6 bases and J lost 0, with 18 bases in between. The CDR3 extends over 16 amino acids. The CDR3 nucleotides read TGCAGTGCAGAGGGAAAGCGGGTGATAGCCAAAAACATTCAGTACTTC. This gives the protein CSAEGKRVIAKNIQYF.

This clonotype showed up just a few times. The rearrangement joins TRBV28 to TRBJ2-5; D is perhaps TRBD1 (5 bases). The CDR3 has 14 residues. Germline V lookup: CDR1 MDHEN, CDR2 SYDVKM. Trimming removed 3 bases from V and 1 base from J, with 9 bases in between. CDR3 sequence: CASSFADSQETQYF. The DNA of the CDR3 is TGTGCCAGCAGTTTTGCCGACAGCCAAGAGACCCAGTACTTC.

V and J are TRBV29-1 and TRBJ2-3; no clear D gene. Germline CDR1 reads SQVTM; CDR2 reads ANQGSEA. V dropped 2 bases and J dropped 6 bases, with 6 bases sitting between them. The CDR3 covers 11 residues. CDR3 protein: CSVERADTQYF. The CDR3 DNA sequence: TGCAGCGTTGAACGAGCGGATACGCAGTATTTT.